Each of the 23 T cell receptor beta chains below was sequenced from the same sample in a study of T-cell reconstitution after alpha-beta-depleted transplantation in children. As it was prepared, the TCRbeta library received unique molecular identifiers. TCRdb reprocessed the PCR reads with MiXCR, giving one entry per CDR3 protein. The table has approximately 800,000 distinct CDR3 sequences, around 15% seen once; the top ten hold approximately 4.5%. The source was PBMCs, mostly from graft donor cells, collected 360 days after TCRalphabeta/CD19-depleted stem cell transplant. Receptors originate from a male patient between 10 and 17 years old who had a stem cell transplant for acute lymphoblastic leukemia, so the T cells may come from the graft donor.

V usage is TRBV7-9 and J usage is TRBJ1-3; no firm D call. V dropped 0 bases and J dropped 0 bases, with 9 bases sitting between them. The CDR3 runs to 16 residues. Germline V gene lookup returns CDR1 SEHNR and CDR2 FQNEAQ (reference sequence). CDR3 nucleotides: TGTGCCAGCAGCTTAGCGTCTCTTCCCTCTGGAAACACCATATATTTT. Translating it yields CASSLASLPSGNTIYF.

The CDR3 DNA follows: TGTGCCAGCAGCTCCGACTTTTCCGAGCAGTACTTC. Its protein is CASSSDFSEQYF. The chain has TRBV7-8 and TRBJ2-7; D is uncertain. Germline-derived CDR1 and CDR2 are SGHVS and FQNEAQ. Trimming left V 4 bases short and J 6 bases short, with 10 bases between. The CDR3 loop spans 12 amino acids.

The chain joins TRBV20-1 to TRBJ1-2; 7 bases align to TRBD1. V shed 4 bases and J 8 bases; nucleotides not matched to a gene: 4. This CDR3 has 11 amino acids. Germline values: CDR1 DFQATT, CDR2 SNEGSKA (reference sequence). The CDR3 here is CSATGGGGYTF. The CDR3 nucleotides are TGCAGTGCTACAGGGGGGGGCGGCTACACCTTC.

The V call is TRBV18, the J call TRBJ1-1, with unresolved D. V shed 6 bases and J shed 3 bases, with 14 bases lying between them. The germline gives CDR1 KGHSH, CDR2 LQKENI. This CDR3 region has 14 residues. CDR3 nucleotides: TGTGCCAGCTCCCTCCAAGGGCCGGACACTGAAGCTTTCTTT. Its translation: CASSLQGPDTEAFF.

The rearrangement links TRBV4-2 to TRBJ2-3; 7 bases align to TRBD1. V gave up 8 bases and J gave up 5 bases; unmatched junction bases: 13. The CDR3 consists of 15 residues. CDR1 LGHNA and CDR2 YNFKEQ come from the germline V gene. As DNA, the CDR3 is TGTGCCAGCCGGGACCTAGCTCAGGGGGAAGATACGCAGTATTTT. It specifies CASRDLAQGEDTQYF.

The chain is built from TRBV4-1 and TRBJ1-5; the D gene is possibly TRBD1 (6 bases). This CDR3 region has 17 residues. CDR1 and CDR2 (germline): MGHRA, YSYEKL. The V end was cut by 0 bases, the J end by 2 bases, with 14 bases between. DNA of the CDR3: TGCGCCAGCAGCCAAGATGGGCAGGGGTTGGGCAATCAGCCCCAGCATTTT. Translating gives CASSQDGQGLGNQPQHF.

This clonotype has just a few counts. This chain connects TRBV3-1 to TRBJ2-7; D possibly uses TRBD1 or TRBD2 (5 bases each). Trimming pared 8 bases from V and 0 bases from J, leaving 17 bases between. This CDR3 is built from 15 residues. Germline-derived CDR1 and CDR2 are LGHDT and YNNKEL (reference sequence). The CDR3 loop is CASGIWGSGSYEQYF. In DNA form, the CDR3 reads TGTGCCAGCGGGATTTGGGGGTCCGGCTCCTACGAGCAGTACTTC.

This sequence joins TRBV5-6 and TRBJ1-2; TRBD1 matches at 7 bases. The CDR3 spans 13 residues. J lost 8 bases, V lost 1 base, and 5 bases had no gene match. Germline CDR1 and CDR2: SGHDT and YYEEEE. CDR3 DNA sequence: TGTGCCAGCAGCTTGTACAGGGGACGCGGCTACACCTTC. It yields the protein CASSLYRGRGYTF. Full variable domain (remainder filled in from reference TRBV5-6 and TRBJ1-2): DAGVTQSPTHLIKTRGQQVTLRCSPKSGHDTVSWYQQALGQGPQFIFQYYEEEERQRGNFPDRFSGHQFPNYSSELNVNALLLGDSALYLCASSLYRGRGYTFGSGTRLTVV.

The chain couples TRBV12-3 or TRBV12-4 to TRBJ2-3; D unresolved. V shed 6 bases and J shed 2 bases, with 9 bases lying between them. The CDR3 length is 13 residues. CDR3 amino acids: CASRISLTDTQYF. CDR3 bases: TGTGCCAGCAGGATTAGCCTCACAGATACGCAGTATTTT.

This clonotype was seen more than once but under ten times. The chain carries TRBV12-3 or TRBV12-4 and TRBJ2-3, with unresolved D. This CDR3 spans 15 amino acids. Trimming took 6 bases from V and 0 from J, leaving 13 bases between them. The CDR3 DNA follows: TGTGCCAGCAGGGACCTCCGTGCTAGCACAGATACGCAGTATTTT. Encoded protein: CASRDLRASTDTQYF.

The chain combines TRBV27 with TRBJ2-1; D not certain. This CDR3 is built from 14 residues. Trimming took 4 bases from V and 5 from J, leaving 12 bases between them. Germline V lookup: CDR1 MNHEY, CDR2 SMNVEV (reference sequence). The CDR3 DNA reads as TGTGCCAGCAGTTCCAGGATGGGGAACAATGAGCAGTTCTTC. Protein sequence: CASSSRMGNNEQFF.

There are a few counts of this clonotype. J is TRBJ2-7 and V is TRBV4-1; 8 bases align to TRBD2. Germline V gene sequence: CDR1 MGHRA, CDR2 YSYEKL. CDR3 length: 16 amino acids. J gave up 4 bases and V 1 base, and 9 bases lay outside the gene matches. The CDR3, as DNA: TGCGCCAGCAGCCAAGCCCCGCGGGCTAGCGGGTACGAGCAGTACTTC. Its translation: CASSQAPRASGYEQYF.

The chain uses TRBV7-6 and TRBJ1-1; D gene ambiguous. Trimming took off 2 bases at V and 1 base at J, with 8 bases between the two ends. Germline assignment: CDR1 SGHVS and CDR2 FNYEAQ. This CDR3 has 14 residues. CDR3 in amino acids: CASSLQSTNTEAFF. The CDR3 region has the DNA TGTGCCAGCAGCTTACAGTCCACGAACACTGAAGCTTTCTTT.

This clonotype was recorded a few times. The chain combines TRBV27 with TRBJ1-5, with D unclear. CDR3 length: 15 amino acids. CDR1 is MNHEY and CDR2 is SMNVEV in the germline V gene (reference sequence). V shed 3 bases and J shed 0 bases, with 9 bases lying between them. As DNA, the CDR3 is TGTGCCAGCAGTTTGAAAACGGGTAGCAATCAGCCCCAGCATTTT. Its protein is CASSLKTGSNQPQHF.

This chain connects TRBV5-1 to TRBJ1-6; D not resolved. V shed 0 bases and J shed 7 bases, with 8 bases lying between them. This CDR3 is 14 amino acids long. In germline, CDR1 is SGHRS, CDR2 YFSETQ. CDR3 in amino acids: CASSLVEGNSPLHF. DNA for the CDR3: TGCGCCAGCAGCTTGGTGGAGGGCAATTCACCCCTCCACTTT.

The table lists this clonotype with a few counts. The rearrangement joins TRBV29-1 to TRBJ2-5; 10 nucleotides agree with TRBD1. The germline gives CDR1 SQVTM, CDR2 ANQGSEA. J was trimmed by 5 bases and V by 6 bases; bases with no gene match: 21. The length of the CDR3 is 18 residues. The CDR3: CSVGVPGQGSQHVETQYF. The CDR3 DNA is TGCAGCGTGGGCGTCCCGGGACAGGGGTCCCAGCATGTGGAGACCCAGTACTTC.

This clonotype was detected ten times or more. This chain joins TRBV12-5 and TRBJ2-1; 15 positions agree with TRBD2. The V segment lost 2 bases and the J segment 0 bases; nucleotides outside the gene matches: 11. CDR1 and CDR2 (germline): LGHNT, FRNRAP. This CDR3 region has 21 residues. The CDR3 DNA follows: TGTGCTAGTGGTTTGATGATGAGAAAGGGACTAGCGGGGGGCTCCTACAATGAGCAGTTCTTC. Its protein is CASGLMMRKGLAGGSYNEQFF.

This clonotype appeared a few times. The chain couples TRBV20-1 to TRBJ2-7, with 10 nucleotides matching TRBD2. Unmatched junction bases numbered 10, after V lost 3 bases and J lost 2 bases. This CDR3 is 16 amino acids long. CDR1 DFQATT and CDR2 SNEGSKA come from the germline V gene (reference sequence). CDR3 region: CSARGRLAGLTYEQYF. In DNA, the CDR3 is TGCAGTGCTAGGGGGAGACTAGCGGGCCTCACCTACGAGCAGTACTTC.

This clonotype was detected only a few times. The chain links TRBV15 to TRBJ2-1; 10 bases match TRBD2. This CDR3 has 14 amino acids. Germline V gives CDR1 LNHNV, CDR2 YYDKDF (reference sequence). The V and J ends lost 1 base and 9 bases, in that order; junction bases with no gene match: 3. The DNA of the CDR3 is TGTGCCACCAGCAGAGCCCTAGCGGGGGTTGAGCAGTTCTTC. This sequence encodes CATSRALAGVEQFF.

In its sample, this clonotype was seen a few times. The rearrangement joins TRBV2 to TRBJ1-5, with D hard to call. Germline V gene data show CDR1 as SNHLY and CDR2 as FYNNEI. The CDR3 is made up of 13 amino acids. Between the trimmed V and J ends, which lost 6 bases and 7 bases, there was a span of 13 bases. The CDR3 nucleotides are TGTGCCAGCAGAAAGGAGGTGCCCCAGCCCCAGCATTTT. Translation: CASRKEVPQPQHF.

There are a few counts of this clonotype. The rearrangement links TRBV12-3 or TRBV12-4 to TRBJ2-7, with a possible D match to TRBD1 (6 bases). The CDR3 is 15 residues long. Trimming left V 4 bases short and J 4 bases short, with 17 bases between. Here the CDR3 reads CASSSFFRGGYEQYF. DNA of the CDR3: TGTGCCAGCAGTTCTTTCTTCAGGGGTGGGTACGAGCAGTACTTC.

The chain recombines TRBV12-3 or TRBV12-4 with TRBJ2-4, with TRBD1 matching over 7 bases. This CDR3 is 18 amino acids long. V lost 2 bases, J lost 3 bases, and 13 bases stayed unmatched. The CDR3 sequence: CASSLSYGSGTDKNIQYF. CDR3 nucleotide sequence: TGTGCCAGCAGTTTAAGTTACGGGTCCGGGACAGACAAAAACATTCAGTACTTC.

V and J are TRBV5-6 and TRBJ1-4; D remains ambiguous. The CDR3 runs to 12 residues. CDR1 and CDR2 from the germline V gene are SGHDT and YYEEEE. The germline V and J ends were trimmed by 4 bases and 10 bases, with 11 bases remaining between them. The CDR3 sequence is CASSLPRGKLFF. The CDR3 DNA is TGTGCCAGCAGCCTCCCCCGGGGAAAACTGTTTTTT.